The 14 T cell receptor beta chains given below trace back to one sample, sequenced in a study of cytomegalovirus exposure and HLA in healthy donors. PCR used 60 Vbeta primers and 13 Jbeta primers. Here immunoSEQ multiplex PCR was the method, and the copy in TCRdb shows in-frame clones only, minus some. The table lists nearly 110,000 clones, 75% of them singletons. The sample taken for sequencing was PBMCs. These receptors originate from a male donor in good health and CMV-seropositive.

The chain is built from TRBV7-2 and TRBJ1-1, with TRBD1 matching over 7 bases. This CDR3 is built from 13 residues. The trim removed 5 bases at V and 5 bases at J, leaving 5 bases unmatched. CDR1 and CDR2 from the germline V gene are SGHTA and FQGNSA. CDR3 residues: CASSAQQGTEAFF. In DNA form, the CDR3 reads TGTGCCAGCAGCGCTCAACAGGGGACTGAAGCTTTCTTT. Complete variable domain (other parts from reference TRBV7-2 and TRBJ1-1): GAGVSQSPSNKVTEKGKDVELRCDPISGHTALYWYRQSLGQGLEFLIYFQGNSAPDKSGLPSDRFSAERTGGSVSTLTIQRTQQEDSAVYLCASSAQQGTEAFFGQGTRLTVV.

The V and J genes are TRBV7-2 and TRBJ2-7; D gene unclear. This CDR3 has 12 amino acids. Trimming took off 0 bases at V and 4 bases at J, with 4 bases between the two ends. Germline CDR1 and CDR2: SGHTA and FQGNSA. CDR3 amino acids: CASSLAQYEQYF. The CDR3, as DNA: TGTGCCAGCAGCTTAGCGCAGTACGAGCAGTACTTC.

This rearrangement joins TRBV4-3 to TRBJ2-1, with 11 bases aligning to TRBD2. Germline loops: CDR1 LGHNA, CDR2 YSLEER. V trimming: 0 bases; J trimming: 7 bases; junction bases outside the gene matches: 2. The CDR3 has 15 amino acids. The CDR3 DNA reads TGCGCCAGCAGCCAAGATGCTAGCGGGGGGAATGAGCAGTTCTTC. Its translation is CASSQDASGGNEQFF.

The chain couples TRBV7-2 to TRBJ2-6, with 10 bases that match TRBD2. V gave up 6 bases and J gave up 1 base; unmatched junction bases: 6. The CDR3 has 17 residues. Looked up from germline, CDR1 is SGHTA and CDR2 is FQGNSA. CDR3: CASRRAGGPSGANVLTF. Written as DNA, the CDR3 is TGTGCCAGCAGGAGAGCGGGGGGGCCTTCTGGGGCCAACGTCCTGACTTTC. Using reference TRBV7-2 and TRBJ2-6 for the parts outside the CDR3, the full variable domain is GAGVSQSPSNKVTEKGKDVELRCDPISGHTALYWYRQSLGQGLEFLIYFQGNSAPDKSGLPSDRFSAERTGGSVSTLTIQRTQQEDSAVYLCASRRAGGPSGANVLTFGAGSRLTVL.

This chain links TRBV5-8 with TRBJ2-1; a possible D gene is TRBD1 (5 bases). Trimming removed 0 bases at V and 9 bases at J, with 16 bases between. The CDR3 loop spans 15 amino acids. Germline CDR1 reads SGHTS; CDR2 reads YDEGEE. The DNA of the CDR3 is TGTGCCAGCAGCTTGGAAAAGGCAGGGATCGGTGAGCAGTTCTTC. Protein product: CASSLEKAGIGEQFF.

V usage is TRBV27 and J usage is TRBJ1-2; D might be TRBD1 (6 bases). The V gene's germline CDR1 is MNHEY and CDR2 SMNVEV (reference sequence). The V end was cut by 6 bases, the J end by 4 bases, with 12 bases between. The CDR3 runs 13 residues. The CDR3, as DNA: TGTGCCAGCAGCCCCACAGGGATCTATGGCTACACCTTC. This codes for CASSPTGIYGYTF.

In its sample, this clone was seen once. This chain joins TRBV4-3 and TRBJ2-3; 9 nucleotides align to TRBD2. Germline assignment: CDR1 LGHNA and CDR2 YSLEER. CDR3 size: 18 residues. V shed 7 bases, J shed 0 bases, and the junction held 14 bases outside the gene matches. The CDR3 DNA sequence: TGCGCCAGCAACCACCTCGCCGCCGCGGGAGGGAGCACAGATACGCAGTATTTT. Protein: CASNHLAAAGGSTDTQYF.

V and J are TRBV4-3 and TRBJ1-2; 7 bases fit TRBD1. This CDR3 has 14 residues. The junction had 5 bases not matched to a gene; V was cut back by 0 bases and J by 7 bases. Per germline, CDR1 LGHNA and CDR2 YSLEER. The chain's CDR3 is CASSQDQGERGYTF. CDR3 DNA sequence: TGCGCCAGCAGCCAAGACCAGGGGGAACGTGGCTACACCTTC.

This clone was counted a single time. The V gene is TRBV7-9, the J gene TRBJ1-4; TRBD1 matches at 7 bases. Germline V CDR1 and CDR2: SEHNR, FQNEAQ (reference sequence). Losses at the gene ends were 5 bases for V and 0 bases for J; bases not matched to a gene: 9. The CDR3 extends over 17 amino acids. The CDR3 DNA follows: TGTGCCAGCAGCACGGACAGGAGAGGAGCAACTAATGAAAAACTGTTTTTT. It specifies CASSTDRRGATNEKLFF.

The V and J genes are TRBV18 and TRBJ2-1, with D tentatively TRBD2 (6 bases). The germline gives CDR1 KGHSH, CDR2 LQKENI. V shed 3 bases and J shed 9 bases, with 21 bases lying between them. The CDR3 is 16 residues long. The CDR3 nucleotides are TGTGCCAGCTCACCGATTCTAGCGCTCCAACGGGGTGAGCAGTTCTTC. It specifies CASSPILALQRGEQFF.

The V call is TRBV19, the J call TRBJ2-3; 7 bases agree with TRBD2. The CDR3 consists of 15 residues. Germline V CDR1 and CDR2: LNHDA, SQIVND (reference sequence). The J segment lost 0 bases and the V segment lost 5 bases, leaving 5 bases of the junction unmatched. This CDR3 reads CASSAAGASTDTQYF. CDR3 nucleotide sequence: TGTGCCAGTAGTGCCGCGGGAGCTAGCACAGATACGCAGTATTTT.

CDR3: CASTAGTGTSGELFF. DNA of the CDR3: TGTGCCAGCACAGCCGGGACAGGGACGTCCGGGGAGCTGTTTTTT. The chain has TRBV2 and TRBJ2-2, with 9 bases matching TRBD1. The V gene's germline CDR1 is SNHLY and CDR2 FYNNEI. V lost 7 bases, J lost 6 bases, and 9 bases stayed unmatched. This CDR3 has 15 amino acids.

The gene calls are TRBV4-1 and TRBJ1-5, with D uncertain. Germline assignment: CDR1 MGHRA and CDR2 YSYEKL. There are 18 residues in the CDR3. With 4 bases removed from V and 0 bases from J, the gap between germline ends came to 19 bases. CDR3 residues: CASSPAVGEIYSNQPQHF. CDR3 coding DNA: TGCGCCAGCAGCCCGGCCGTTGGAGAAATTTATAGCAATCAGCCCCAGCATTTT.

This clone was observed a few times. The V and J genes are TRBV4-3 and TRBJ2-1; possible D gene TRBD2, 7 bases. This CDR3 is built from 17 residues. V lost 3 bases and J 10 bases, leaving 25 bases between the germline ends. The germline gives CDR1 LGHNA, CDR2 YSLEER. This CDR3 reads CASSHAWGLGGAREQFF. The CDR3 bases are TGCGCCAGCAGCCATGCATGGGGGTTGGGGGGGGCCAGAGAGCAGTTCTTC.